This T cell receptor (beta chain) was found in a study of OX40 agonist ivuxolimab in advanced cancers. The wider study: Those enrolled were about 82% male, with a mean age of around 55 years and ages from roughly 23 to 79.

TCRdb keeps only in-frame clones here, not all; method: immunoSEQ multiplex PCR. The sample consists of some 140,000 clones, about nine tenths of them appearing once. Per germline, CDR1 SGHRS and CDR2 YFSETQ. This CDR3 spans 13 amino acids. Trimming took 4 bases from V and 5 from J; bases not matched to a gene: 3. The chain links TRBV5-1 to TRBJ1-1, with TRBD1 matching over 9 bases. Sequencing was performed on CD4+ or CD8+ T cells sorted from blood, taken in a trial of the OX40 agonist ivuxolimab. The TCR originated in an adult with an advanced solid tumor such as melanoma, head and neck, liver or kidney cancer. The CDR3 DNA sequence: TGCGCCAGCAGCCTGGACAGGGGTACTGAAGCTTTCTTT. Amino acids: CASSLDRGTEAFF.